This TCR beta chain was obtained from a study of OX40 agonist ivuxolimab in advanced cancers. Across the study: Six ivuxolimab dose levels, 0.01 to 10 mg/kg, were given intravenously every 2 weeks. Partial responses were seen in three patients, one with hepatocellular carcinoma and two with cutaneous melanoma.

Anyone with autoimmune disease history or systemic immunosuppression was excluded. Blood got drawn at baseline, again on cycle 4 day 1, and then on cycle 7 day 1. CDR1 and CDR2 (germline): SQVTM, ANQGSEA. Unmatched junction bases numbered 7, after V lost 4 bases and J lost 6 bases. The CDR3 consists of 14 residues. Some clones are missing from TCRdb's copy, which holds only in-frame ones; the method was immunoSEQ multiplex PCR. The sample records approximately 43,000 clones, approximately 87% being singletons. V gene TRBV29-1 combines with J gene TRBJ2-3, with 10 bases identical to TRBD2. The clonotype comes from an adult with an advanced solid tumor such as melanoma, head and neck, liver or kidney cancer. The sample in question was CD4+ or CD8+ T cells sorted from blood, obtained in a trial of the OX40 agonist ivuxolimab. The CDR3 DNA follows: TGCAGCGTTGGCCCACTAGCGGGGACGGATACGCAGTATTTT. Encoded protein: CSVGPLAGTDTQYF.